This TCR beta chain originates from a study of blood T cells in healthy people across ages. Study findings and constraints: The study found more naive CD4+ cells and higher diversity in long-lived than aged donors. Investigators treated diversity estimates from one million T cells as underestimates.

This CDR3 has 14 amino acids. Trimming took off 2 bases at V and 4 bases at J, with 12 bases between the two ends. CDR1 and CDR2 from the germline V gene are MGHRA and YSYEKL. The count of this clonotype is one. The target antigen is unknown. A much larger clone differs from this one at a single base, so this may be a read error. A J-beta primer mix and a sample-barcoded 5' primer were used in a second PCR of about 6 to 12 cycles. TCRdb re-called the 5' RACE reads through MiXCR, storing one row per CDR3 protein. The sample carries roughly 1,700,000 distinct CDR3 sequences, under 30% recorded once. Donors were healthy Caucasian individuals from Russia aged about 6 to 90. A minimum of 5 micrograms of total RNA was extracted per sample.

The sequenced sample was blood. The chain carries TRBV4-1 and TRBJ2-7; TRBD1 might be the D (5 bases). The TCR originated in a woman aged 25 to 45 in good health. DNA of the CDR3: TGCGCCAGCAGCCAAAGTCCAAAGGGGTACGAGCAGTACTTC. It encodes CASSQSPKGYEQYF.